A selection of T cell receptor beta chains follows, all from one sample in a study of blood T cells in healthy people across ages. TCRdb re-analysed the 5' RACE reads in MiXCR, keeping a single row per CDR3 protein. The table has hundreds of thousands of distinct CDR3 sequences, around 31% seen once. Sequenced input: blood. All receptors come from a woman older than 75 in good health. Both conserved end residues are part of each CDR3. Each record gives: J gene, V gene, D gene, clone size, CDR3 DNA, CDR3 protein. A D gene is named only where the DNA matches it firmly. Size tells how often a clone was seen (once, few, many) or the class of an expanded clone, and some rows leave it out.

TRBJ2-3 TRBV28 TRBD1 many TGTGCCAGCAGTGAAACCGGGACAGATTTCACAGATACGCAGTATTTT CASSETGTDFTDTQYF
TRBJ2-5 TRBV5-1 TRBD2 many TGCGCCAGCAGCCCGGAGGAGCGGGGTGAGACCCAGTACTTC CASSPEERGETQYF
TRBJ2-5 TRBV5-1 NA many TGCGCCAGCAGCCCCGAATTGGGGGAGACCCAGTACTTC CASSPELGETQYF
TRBJ1-5 TRBV3-1 TRBD1 few TGTGCCAGCAGCCTCGGACAGGGCGAGCAGCCCCAGCATTTT CASSLGQGEQPQHF
TRBJ2-2 TRBV6-6 NA NA TGTGCCAGCAGTCAGCAGTACCCCGGGGAGCTGTTTTTT CASSQQYPGELFF
TRBJ2-7 TRBV27 NA NA TGTGCCGGCAGTTTTTCCGGACCGAGGTGGTTATACGAGCAGTACTTC CAGSFSGPRWLYEQYF
TRBJ1-1 TRBV5-1 NA many TGCGCCAGCAGCTCGAGCAGGGGTTTGCGCACTGAAGCTTTCTTT CASSSSRGLRTEAFF
TRBJ2-7 TRBV2 TRBD2 many TGTGCCAGCAACGGGGGGGACTCCTACGAGCAGTACTTC CASNGGDSYEQYF
TRBJ2-5 TRBV5-8 NA many TGTGCCAGCAGCCGAACATGGACCGAGACCCAGTACTTC CASSRTWTETQYF
TRBJ2-3 TRBV24-1 TRBD1 many TGTGCCACCAGTGACCCACAGGGGCCCACAGATACGCAGTATTTT CATSDPQGPTDTQYF
TRBJ2-1 TRBV5-1 NA many TGCGCCAGCAGCTTGGGGGACTTCCCTTTGGGTGAGCAGTTCTTC CASSLGDFPLGEQFF
TRBJ1-1 TRBV3-1 TRBD1 NA TGTGCCAGCAGCCAAGAAGTGGGGACAGGGGACACTGAAGCTTTCTTT CASSQEVGTGDTEAFF
TRBJ2-3 TRBV6-2/TRBV6-3 TRBD1 many TGTGCCAGCAGCCAAACAGGGGGCGCAGATACGCAGTATTTT CASSQTGGADTQYF
TRBJ1-5 TRBV7-8 NA NA TGTGCCAGCAGCTTAGCGATGGAATATAGCAATCAGCCCCAGCATTTT CASSLAMEYSNQPQHF
TRBJ1-2 TRBV5-1 NA many TGCGCCAGCAGCTTGACAGTAGCTAACTATGGCTACACCTTC CASSLTVANYGYTF
TRBJ2-1 TRBV2 NA few TGTGCCAGCAAGAGCGGGACAATCGTTCAAGAGACCCAGTTCTTC CASKSGTIVQETQFF
TRBJ2-1 TRBV20-1 NA many TGCAGTGCTGAAGGGCCGGGTACCTACAATGAGCAGTTCTTC CSAEGPGTYNEQFF
TRBJ2-7 TRBV20-1 TRBD2 few TGCAGTGTGAGGGGAGGGCAGCCCTACGAGCAGTACTTC CSVRGGQPYEQYF
TRBJ1-5 TRBV6-1 NA NA TGTGCCAGCAGTGAAGCAGGGGGGGCCCTTAATCAGCCCCAGCATTTT CASSEAGGALNQPQHF
TRBJ2-4 TRBV15 NA NA TGTGCCACCAGCAGACCCGCCGGGGCTTCGAACATTCAGTACTTC CATSRPAGASNIQYF
TRBJ2-5 TRBV10-3 NA many TGTGCCATCAGTAGACTAGGCCAAGAGACCCAGTACTTC CAISRLGQETQYF
TRBJ2-1 TRBV10-3 NA many TGTGCCATCAGTGAGTCGATGGGGTCCGGTGAGCAGTTCTTC CAISESMGSGEQFF
TRBJ1-6 TRBV30 TRBD1 NA TGTGCCTGGAGTGTAGTTGCAGGGGGATCTTCACCCCTCCACTTT CAWSVVAGGSSPLHF
TRBJ2-7 TRBV28 TRBD1 few TGTGCCAGCAGCCTAAGCCCGCTGACAGGGCCCTCTTACAATGAGCAGTACTTC CASSLSPLTGPSYNEQYF
TRBJ2-1 TRBV20-1 NA many TGCAGTGCGAGGCCTCCCGGACGACGGAATGAGCAGTTCTTC CSARPPGRRNEQFF
TRBJ2-7 TRBV3-1 TRBD2 NA TGTACCAGCAGCCGACTAGCGGGGGGTCTCTCCTACGAGCAGTACTTC CTSSRLAGGLSYEQYF
TRBJ1-4 TRBV27 NA many TGTGCCAGCAGAAAGGGACCGAATAATGAAAAACTGTTTTTT CASRKGPNNEKLFF
TRBJ2-3 TRBV5-1 NA NA TGCGCCAGCAGCTTGGCTCGACTGGCAGCCATCAGCACAGATACGCAGTATTTT CASSLARLAAISTDTQYF
TRBJ2-3 TRBV20-1 NA many TGCAGTGCCGCCCAGGGAAATACGCAGTATTTT CSAAQGNTQYF
TRBJ2-5 TRBV12-3/TRBV12-4 NA many TGTGCCAGCAGTTTAGTTTCGGTGGCAGAGACCCAGTACTTC CASSLVSVAETQYF
TRBJ1-1 TRBV7-9 TRBD1 few TGTGCCAGCAGCAATCCGCAGGGGGCGAGGTCTGAAGCTTTCTTT CASSNPQGARSEAFF
TRBJ1-2 TRBV28 NA once TGTGCCAGCAGTTTTCAGGGTAGTGGCTATGGCTACACCTTC CASSFQGSGYGYTF
TRBJ2-1 TRBV20-1 NA many TGCAGTGCTCCCTCTCCCAGGGGTGGTGACAATGAGCAGTTCTTC CSAPSPRGGDNEQFF
TRBJ1-5 TRBV12-5 NA few TGTGCTAGTGGTTTGGTAAGATCAGGGGTAGGTACACATCAGCCCCAGCATTTT CASGLVRSGVGTHQPQHF
TRBJ2-2 TRBV9 NA NA TGTGCCAGCAGCGTAGGGGGCATCACCGGGGAGCTGTTTTTT CASSVGGITGELFF
TRBJ2-7 TRBV7-9 TRBD1 NA TGTGCCAGCAGCTTAGATGGCGGGACAGGGGTCACCTACGAGCAGTACTTC CASSLDGGTGVTYEQYF
TRBJ2-5 TRBV20-1 TRBD2 many TGCAGTGCCCGACTAGCGGGGGGGGCTGAGACCCAGTACTTC CSARLAGGAETQYF
TRBJ2-5 TRBV28 NA few TGTGCCAGCAACGGGGGCCGAGAGACCCAGTACTTT CASNGGRETQYF
TRBJ1-4 TRBV27 TRBD1 NA TGTGCCAGCAAGTGGACAGGGTCTGATGAAAAACTGTTTTTT CASKWTGSDEKLFF